The 26 T cell receptor beta chains reported below all come from one sample, sequenced in a study of CD8 T cells in ankylosing spondylitis. Via MiXCR, TCRdb re-called the 5' RACE reads, giving one row per CDR3 protein. The data show hundreds of thousands of distinct CDR3 sequences, approximately 8% seen once. Input material: blood, either unsorted or a sorted T cell fraction (not recorded which). These receptors all stem from a female donor with ankylosing spondylitis or in good health (not recorded which).

This clonotype was observed many times. CDR3 nucleotide sequence: TGTGCCAGCAGTAGCTGGACTGGGAGCCTTTACGAGCAGTACTTC. Protein sequence: CASSSWTGSLYEQYF. The gene calls are TRBV28 and TRBJ2-7, with D maybe TRBD2 (5 bases). The germline gives CDR1 MDHEN, CDR2 SYDVKM. V was trimmed by 5 bases and J by 4 bases, leaving 18 bases between them. The CDR3 contains 15 residues.

In regard to this clonotype: This could be a read error, since a much larger clone is one nucleotide away. CDR3 nucleotides: TGTGCCAGCAGTTACTTATCCTCACGTGGGGATGGCTACACCTTC. Its translation: CASSYLSSRGDGYTF. The chain is built from TRBV6-5 and TRBJ1-2; no clear D gene. The CDR3 loop spans 15 amino acids. V lost 1 base to trimming and J lost 6 bases, with 15 bases between them. The germline V gene has CDR1 MNHEY and CDR2 SVGAGI.

The chain recombines TRBV30 with TRBJ1-1; D gene ambiguous. Per germline, CDR1 GTSNPN and CDR2 SVGIG (reference sequence). The V end was cut by 6 bases, the J end by 7 bases, with 15 bases between. This CDR3 spans 12 amino acids. The CDR3 spells CACQAGTNEAFF. The CDR3 bases are TGTGCCTGCCAAGCGGGCACTAATGAAGCTTTCTTT. The whole variable domain, filled in from reference TRBV30 and TRBJ1-1, reads SQTIHQWPATLVQPVGSPLSLECTVEGTSNPNLYWYRQAAGRGLQLLFYSVGIGQISSEVPQNLSASRPQDRQFILSSKKLLLSDSGFYLCACQAGTNEAFFGQGTRLTVV.

This chain uses TRBV15 with TRBJ2-1; 13 bases align to TRBD2. The CDR3 has 17 amino acids. Germline-derived CDR1 and CDR2 are LNHNV and YYDKDF (reference sequence). The CDR3 nucleotides are TGTGTGGTCTTGGGGATTGTGGGGACTAGCGGGAACCATGAGCAGTTCTTC. Its protein product is CVVLGIVGTSGNHEQFF.

There are many counts of this clonotype. The chain couples TRBV20-1 to TRBJ1-5; a possible D gene is TRBD1 (5 bases). Trimming removed 5 bases from V and 0 bases from J, with 14 bases in between. The CDR3 spans 15 residues. The germline V gene encodes CDR1 DFQATT and CDR2 SNEGSKA (reference sequence). This CDR3 reads CSAPVRTPSNQPQHF. The CDR3, as DNA: TGCAGTGCTCCGGTCAGGACACCTAGCAATCAGCCCCAGCATTTT.

This clonotype has only a few counts. This may stem from a read error, because a much larger clone lies one nucleotide away. The genes are TRBV2 and TRBJ2-3, with 13 bases aligning to TRBD2. The CDR3 totals 19 residues. CDR1 SNHLY and CDR2 FYNNEI come from the germline V gene. The CDR3 coding sequence is TGTACCAGCAGTTTAAGACTAGCGGGAGGACTTTCTAGCACAGATACGCAGTATTTT. Its protein product is CTSSLRLAGGLSSTDTQYF.

This clonotype was seen repeatedly, ten times or more. The chain employs TRBV4-3 and TRBJ2-7; D call uncertain. CDR3 length equals 14 residues. V shed 1 base and J shed 2 bases, with 9 bases lying between them. Per the germline V gene, CDR1 is LGHNA and CDR2 is YSLEER. Written as DNA, the CDR3 is TGCGCCAGCAGCCAAGCCCCGATGGCCTACGAGCAGTACTTC. It codes for CASSQAPMAYEQYF.

There are many counts of this clonotype. This chain uses TRBV11-2 with TRBJ2-3; D remains unclear. The CDR3 extends over 13 amino acids. Germline V gene data show CDR1 as SGHAT and CDR2 as FQNNGV. V gave up 5 bases and J gave up 0 bases, with 6 bases separating them. This CDR3 is CASSHLSTDTQYF. CDR3 coding DNA: TGTGCCAGCAGCCACCTCAGCACAGATACGCAGTATTTT. Supplemented by reference TRBV11-2 and TRBJ2-3, the full variable domain reads EAGVAQSPRYKIIEKRQSVAFWCNPISGHATLYWYQQILGQGPKLLIQFQNNGVVDDSQLPKDRFSAERLKGVDSTLKIQPAKLEDSAVYLCASSHLSTDTQYFGPGTRLTVL.

At least ten counts were recorded for this clonotype. The chain couples TRBV6-5 to TRBJ2-3; the match to TRBD2 covers 7 bases. CDR1 and CDR2 from the germline V gene are MNHEY and SVGAGI. With V trimmed by 0 bases and J by 4 bases, 7 bases remained unmatched. The CDR3 is 16 residues long. The CDR3 is CASSYSGASGADTQYF. The CDR3 DNA follows: TGTGCCAGCAGTTACTCCGGGGCTAGCGGTGCAGATACGCAGTATTTT.

The table lists this clonotype with many counts. This chain connects TRBV15 to TRBJ1-4; a possible D gene is TRBD1 (5 bases). This CDR3 is built from 16 residues. CDR1 LNHNV and CDR2 YYDKDF come from the germline V gene (reference sequence). Trimming took off 0 bases at V and 3 bases at J, with 11 bases between the two ends. The CDR3, as DNA: TGTGCCACCAGCAGAGATCTAGGGACGGCTAATGAAAAACTGTTTTTT. Protein product: CATSRDLGTANEKLFF. The full variable domain, completed using reference TRBV15 and TRBJ1-4, is DAMVIQNPRYQVTQFGKPVTLSCSQTLNHNVMYWYQQKSSQAPKLLFHYYDKDFNNEADTPDNFQSRRPNTSFCFLDIRSPGLGDTAMYLCATSRDLGTANEKLFFGSGTQLSVL.

This chain joins TRBV2 and TRBJ1-1; 9 nucleotides agree with TRBD1. Looked up from germline, CDR1 is SNHLY and CDR2 is FYNNEI. The CDR3 runs 15 residues. V shed 2 bases and J 7 bases; nucleotides not matched to a gene: 8. CDR3: CASSEFGQGRNEAFF. In nucleotides, the CDR3 is TGTGCCAGCAGTGAATTTGGACAGGGGAGGAATGAAGCTTTCTTT.

This clonotype appeared many times. J is TRBJ1-6 and V is TRBV6-5, with no clear D. The germline CDR1 and CDR2 sequences are MNHEY and SVGAGI. The CDR3 length is 16 residues. V was clipped by 2 bases and J by 7 bases, with 15 bases between them. The CDR3 nucleotides are TGTGCCAGCAGTTACCAGCCTACGGTGGGAAATTCACCCCTCCACTTT. Its translation: CASSYQPTVGNSPLHF.

This clonotype was detected a few times. V is TRBV12-3 or TRBV12-4 and J is TRBJ2-3; D not resolved. The CDR3 totals 16 residues. Trimming shortened V by 5 bases and J by 1 base, and 16 bases separated the two germline ends. CDR3 in amino acids: CASSPLVVTRTDTQYF. DNA for the CDR3: TGTGCCAGCAGTCCCCTCGTGGTGACGCGCACAGATACGCAGTATTTT.

This clonotype was counted ten times or more. This chain links TRBV29-1 with TRBJ2-7, with a weak D call TRBD2 (6 bases). The V gene lost 6 bases and the J gene lost 2 bases, with 17 bases spanning the gap. The CDR3 loop spans 14 amino acids. CDR1 and CDR2 from the germline V gene are SQVTM and ANQGSEA. The DNA of the CDR3 is TGCAGCGTCCTACCGGGACTCGGGGCCTACGAGCAGTACTTC. This sequence encodes CSVLPGLGAYEQYF.

The table lists this clonotype with many counts. The rearrangement uses TRBV20-1 and TRBJ1-1; 7 bases are a match to TRBD1. From germline, CDR1 is DFQATT and CDR2 SNEGSKA (reference sequence). Germline trimming cut 6 bases from V and 1 base from J; bases unmatched to any gene: 8. The CDR3 totals 14 residues. The CDR3 DNA is TGCAGTGCCCCACTCGAGGGGGCGAACACTGAAGCTTTCTTT. This sequence encodes CSAPLEGANTEAFF.

This clonotype showed up many times. The V and J genes are TRBV5-1 and TRBJ2-1; D might be TRBD1 (6 bases). The CDR3 consists of 13 residues. Between the trimmed V and J ends, which lost 6 bases and 3 bases, there was a span of 10 bases. Per the germline V gene, CDR1 is SGHRS and CDR2 is YFSETQ. CDR3 nucleotide sequence: TGCGCCAGCAACAGGGACGGCTACAATGAGCAGTTCTTC. This sequence encodes CASNRDGYNEQFF.

The chain carries TRBV3-1 and TRBJ2-1; D unclear. CDR3 length: 13 residues. The germline V and J ends were trimmed by 2 bases and 6 bases, with 8 bases remaining between them. Germline loops: CDR1 LGHDT, CDR2 YNNKEL (reference sequence). CDR3 in DNA: TGTGCCAGCAGCCAAAAAGGGATCAATGAGCAGTTCTTC. It translates to CASSQKGINEQFF.

This clonotype occurred a few times. V and J are TRBV4-3 and TRBJ2-1, with TRBD1 as a possible D gene (6 bases). From germline, CDR1 is LGHNA and CDR2 YSLEER. V lost 1 base to trimming and J lost 0 bases, with 10 bases between them. The CDR3 has 16 amino acids. CDR3 sequence: CASSQGGQGSYNEQFF. CDR3 sequence (DNA): TGCGCCAGCAGCCAAGGGGGGCAGGGCTCCTACAATGAGCAGTTCTTC.

A few counts support this clonotype. This rearrangement joins TRBV7-6 to TRBJ2-3; D gene unclear. Germline-derived CDR1 and CDR2 are SGHVS and FNYEAQ. The CDR3 has 11 residues. Trimming removed 5 bases from V and 6 bases from J, with 6 bases in between. Here the CDR3 reads CASSPKDTQYF. As DNA, the CDR3 is TGTGCCAGCAGCCCCAAGGATACGCAGTATTTT. Together with reference TRBV7-6 and TRBJ2-3, the CDR3 gives the full variable domain: GAGVSQSPRYKVTKRGQDVALRCDPISGHVSLYWYRQALGQGPEFLTYFNYEAQQDKSGLPNDRFSAERPEGSISTLTIQRTEQRDSAMYRCASSPKDTQYFGPGTRLTVL.

This clonotype was seen many times. This chain links TRBV12-3 or TRBV12-4 with TRBJ2-5; D remains ambiguous. The ends were cut back, 5 bases at V and 5 bases at J, with 15 bases in the middle. This CDR3 comprises 14 residues. In DNA, the CDR3 is TGTGCCAGCAGTCTCGGACCACAGAGGGAGACCCAGTACTTC. Amino acids: CASSLGPQRETQYF.

This clonotype has a handful of counts. V usage is TRBV5-4 and J usage is TRBJ2-7, with D uncertain. Germline loops: CDR1 SGHNT, CDR2 YYREEE (reference sequence). With 2 bases removed from V and 2 bases from J, the gap between germline ends came to 11 bases. The CDR3 runs 14 residues. CDR3 in DNA: TGTGCCAGCAGCTTTGGCCAGGCGACCTACGAGCAGTACTTC. Its protein is CASSFGQATYEQYF.

Worth noting for this clonotype: One end of the junction is discordant with germline, which a read error may explain. This chain joins TRBV28 and TRBJ1-1; the D is unclear. This CDR3 comprises 13 residues. Germline values: CDR1 MDHEN, CDR2 SYDVKM. The CDR3 DNA is TGTGTCAGCAGTCCACGCCCGAACACTGAAGCTTTCTTT. Amino acid sequence: CVSSPRPNTEAFF.

Concerning this clonotype itself: The junction differs from germline at one of its ends, possibly a read error. V is TRBV19 and J is TRBJ2-5; possible D gene TRBD2, 6 bases. Germline V lookup: CDR1 LNHDA, CDR2 SQIVND (reference sequence). The CDR3 has 12 residues. Here the CDR3 reads CASTSPGGARNF. CDR3 sequence (DNA): TGTGCCAGTACCTCTCCGGGCGGGGCGAGGAACTTC.

This clonotype was seen repeatedly, ten times or more. The chain links TRBV9 to TRBJ1-1, with D uncertain. The V end lost 1 base, the J end lost 3 bases, and 13 bases lay between the germline ends. This CDR3 has 15 residues. Looked up from germline, CDR1 is SGDLS and CDR2 is YYNGEE. The chain's CDR3 is CASSVRRGYDTEAFF. The CDR3 nucleotides read TGTGCCAGCAGCGTACGCCGAGGGTATGACACTGAAGCTTTCTTT.

V is TRBV4-1 and J is TRBJ2-2, with 7 bases identical to TRBD2. Germline V gene sequence: CDR1 MGHRA, CDR2 YSYEKL. The V segment lost 1 base and the J segment 7 bases; nucleotides outside the gene matches: 9. The CDR3 is made up of 16 amino acids. CDR3 sequence (DNA): TGCGCCAGCAGCCAAGTTGGGCGGGAGCGGGGCGGGGAGCTGTTTTTT. Translated: CASSQVGRERGGELFF.

At least ten counts were recorded for this clonotype. This chain uses TRBV28 with TRBJ2-7; 7 nucleotides agree with TRBD2. Germline CDR1 and CDR2: MDHEN and SYDVKM. V trimming: 6 bases; J trimming: 1 base; junction bases outside the gene matches: 6. This CDR3 is 14 amino acids long. CDR3 protein: CASSSDGRSYEQYF. The CDR3 coding sequence is TGTGCCAGCAGCTCCGACGGGAGGTCCTACGAGCAGTACTTC.